This TCR beta chain was retrieved from a study of regulatory T cells in long-lasting Graves disease. Study-wide points: Persistent Graves' patients showed less TCR diversity than newly diagnosed patients showed. What was studied was peripheral blood only, and not thyroid tissue.

Time point indicated: persistent/refractory GD, antithyroid drugs over 5 years with positive TRAb. PBMC-derived RNA was used for the TCR library. The authors built TCR beta libraries using iRepertoire HTBI primers and Arm-PCR of CDR3 regions. Original handling: Among the samples, under 70 TRBV and some 13 TRBJ segments were identified. One entry per CDR3 protein results from TCRdb running MiXCR on the multiplex PCR reads. TCRdb, rather than the study authors, made the V and J calls. The data contain 500,000 to 800,000 distinct CDR3 sequences, 30% of them singletons. This clonotype was picked up one time. As yet, its antigen is unknown. Unmatched junction bases numbered 8, after V lost 5 bases and J lost 2 bases. This CDR3 has 15 residues. Germline V gene lookup returns CDR1 LNHDA and CDR2 SQIVND (reference sequence).

The sample in question was peripheral blood mononuclear cells (PBMCs), obtained when the disease was refractory, from a patient treated with antithyroid drugs. The chain carries TRBV19 and TRBJ1-2, with TRBD1 matching 7 bases. The clonotype comes from a female donor with Graves disease. The CDR3 DNA is TGTGCCAGTAGTCCTCAAGGGACAGTAAACTATGGCTACACCTTC. The encoded protein is CASSPQGTVNYGYTF.